These T cell receptor beta chains were read from a single sample in a study of prognosis after radiotherapy for stage I lung cancer. MiXCR was run by TCRdb on the multiplex PCR reads, yielding one entry per CDR3 protein. The sample comprises tens of thousands of distinct CDR3 sequences, around 46% of which are singletons, and approximately 31% rests with the top ten. The sample in question was PBMCs, obtained before or after stereotactic body radiation therapy (not recorded which). The receptors shown here come from a donor aged 50 or older with non-small cell lung cancer. The CDR3 runs from the conserved cysteine through the conserved F or W. Each record gives: V gene, D gene, clone size, J gene, CDR3 protein, CDR3 DNA. D genes are given only for firm matches. Expanded clones get a size class; other rows say once, few or many, or leave the size out.

>TRBV2|NA|many|TRBJ2-5
CASSPGGGETQYF
TGTGCCAGCAGTCCTGGTGGGGGAGAGACCCAGTACTTC
>TRBV20-1|NA|NA|TRBJ2-1
CSASFSGGNEQFF
TGCAGTGCTAGCTTCTCCGGGGGCAATGAGCAGTTCTTC
>TRBV2|TRBD2|NA|TRBJ2-1
CASSESSGGANEQFF
TGTGCCAGCAGTGAATCCAGCGGGGGGGCCAATGAGCAGTTCTTC
>TRBV25-1|NA|NA|TRBJ2-7
CASSESGQSREQYF
TGCGCCAGCAGTGAATCCGGACAGTCTCGGGAGCAGTACTTC
>TRBV6-1|NA|medium-sized|TRBJ2-7
CASSRKGVGTVDYEQYF
TGTGCCAGTAGTAGAAAGGGAGTGGGGACGGTCGACTACGAGCAGTACTTC
>TRBV5-1|NA|many|TRBJ1-1
CASSLEGGTEAFF
TGCGCCAGCAGCTTGGAGGGTGGTACTGAAGCTTTCTTT
>TRBV7-2|TRBD1|NA|TRBJ1-1
CASSVTGGLEAFF
TGTGCCAGCAGCGTTACAGGGGGTCTTGAAGCTTTCTTT
>TRBV30|TRBD1|many|TRBJ1-5
CAWSDRGLFNQPQHF
TGTGCCTGGAGCGACAGGGGATTATTCAATCAGCCCCAGCATTTT
>TRBV2|NA|many|TRBJ2-5
CASSAAETQYF
TGTGCCAGCAGTGCGGCTGAGACCCAGTACTTC
>TRBV20-1|NA|many|TRBJ2-1
CSASAREHYNEQFF
TGCAGTGCTAGCGCCAGGGAACATTACAATGAGCAGTTCTTC
>TRBV27|NA|NA|TRBJ2-7
CASSSLPGQAYEQYF
TGTGCCAGCAGTTCACTACCGGGACAAGCCTACGAGCAGTACTTC
>TRBV2|NA|NA|TRBJ2-7
CASSAVYEHYF
TGTGCCAGCAGTGCCGTCTACGAGCATTACTTC
>TRBV27|NA|NA|TRBJ1-1
CAIILSANTEAFF
TGTGCCATCATTTTATCGGCGAACACTGAAGCTTTCTTT
>TRBV7-9|TRBD2|many|TRBJ2-3
CASSFPTSGTDTQYF
TGTGCCAGCAGCTTTCCGACTAGCGGCACAGATACGCAGTATTTT
>TRBV4-3|NA|many|TRBJ2-1
CASSQTPPSSSYNEQFF
TGCGCCAGCAGCCAGACCCCTCCTAGCAGCTCCTACAATGAGCAGTTCTTC
>TRBV6-2/TRBV6-3|NA|NA|TRBJ2-6
CASSLNTEWGYVLTF
TGTGCCAGCAGTCTGAATACAGAGTGGGGGTACGTCCTGACTTTC
>TRBV5-6|NA|many|TRBJ1-6
CASSPGAYNSPLHF
TGTGCCAGCAGCCCCGGGGCTTATAATTCACCCCTCCACTTT
>TRBV7-8|TRBD1|many|TRBJ2-5
CASSPLGQGGQETQYF
TGTGCCAGCAGCCCACTGGGACAGGGCGGTCAAGAGACCCAGTACTTC
>TRBV18|NA|many|TRBJ2-7
CASSLDPNYEQYF
TGTGCCAGCTCACTCGACCCCAACTACGAGCAGTACTTC
>TRBV2|NA|many|TRBJ2-1
CASSTRDEQFF
TGTGCCAGCAGCACTCGGGATGAGCAGTTCTTC
>TRBV20-1|NA|NA|TRBJ1-2
CSAKGRAFYGYTF
TGCAGTGCTAAAGGGAGGGCGTTTTATGGCTACACCTTC
>TRBV7-3|NA|many|TRBJ2-2
CASSWDPNTGELFF
TGTGCCAGCAGTTGGGATCCGAACACCGGGGAGCTGTTTTTT
>TRBV5-1|TRBD1|medium-sized|TRBJ1-1
CASSLAQDRRNTEAFF
TGCGCCAGCAGCTTGGCCCAGGACAGGAGGAACACTGAAGCTTTCTTT
>TRBV7-9|NA|many|TRBJ1-1
CASSRLGVTEAFF
TGTGCCAGCAGCCGTCTAGGGGTTACTGAAGCTTTCTTT
>TRBV12-5|TRBD1|many|TRBJ1-1
CASGLDATGGVTEAFF
TGTGCTAGTGGTTTGGATGCGACAGGGGGAGTCACTGAAGCTTTCTTT
>TRBV6-1|NA|NA|TRBJ2-2
CASRDSFDTGELFF
TGTGCCAGCAGGGACAGTTTTGACACCGGGGAGCTGTTTTTT
>TRBV5-1|TRBD1|medium-sized|TRBJ1-3
CASSLDRGDSGNTIYF
TGCGCCAGCAGCTTGGACAGGGGAGACTCTGGAAACACCATATATTTT
>TRBV5-1|NA|many|TRBJ2-3
CASSPSRGGTDTQYF
TGCGCCAGCAGCCCGTCCCGGGGCGGCACAGATACGCAGTATTTT
>TRBV11-2|NA|NA|TRBJ2-3
CASSLAWLAGTDTQYF
TGTGCCAGCAGCTTAGCGTGGCTAGCTGGCACAGATACGCAGTATTTT
>TRBV29-1|TRBD1|many|TRBJ2-1
CSVERTGLNEQFF
TGCAGCGTTGAGCGGACAGGGCTGAATGAGCAGTTCTTC
>TRBV2|NA|many|TRBJ1-5
CASSPRGAQPQHF
TGTGCCAGCAGCCCCAGGGGTGCTCAGCCCCAGCATTTT
>TRBV7-6|NA|many|TRBJ2-5
CASSLETVQETQYF
TGTGCCAGCAGCTTGGAAACGGTTCAAGAGACCCAGTACTTC
>TRBV11-2|NA|NA|TRBJ1-6
CASSLGRGVDSPLHF
TGTGCCAGCAGCTTAGGACGGGGGGTAGATTCACCCCTCCACTTT